This entry lists 27 T cell receptor beta chains sequenced from one sample in a study of T cell responses to AZD1222 COVID-19 vaccine. The assay was immunoSEQ multiplex PCR, and TCRdb's table has in-frame clones only and misses some. The sample records around 100,000 clones, 90% being singletons. This specimen was peripheral blood, taken on day 0 of AZD1222 vaccination. Receptor source: an adult in good health.

This clone occurred once. This chain joins TRBV28 and TRBJ1-2; D perhaps matches TRBD1 (6 bases). CDR1 and CDR2 from the germline V gene are MDHEN and SYDVKM. V lost 3 bases and J lost 8, with 13 bases in between. CDR3 length: 13 amino acids. Here the CDR3 DNA reads TGTGCCAGCAGTTTCTCGGGGGCCGGGGGCTACACCTTC. This translates into CASSFSGAGGYTF.

This chain connects TRBV5-1 to TRBJ1-1; D is ambiguous. Germline V gene data show CDR1 as SGHRS and CDR2 as YFSETQ. The CDR3 sequence is 16 residues long. V lost 0 bases, J lost 0 bases, and 12 bases lay in between. The CDR3: CASSLGGDVLNTEAFF. CDR3 coding DNA: TGCGCCAGCAGCTTGGGAGGAGACGTTTTGAACACTGAAGCTTTCTTT.

The V call is TRBV27, the J call TRBJ2-5; a weak D match, TRBD2 (5 bases). Germline CDR1 MNHEY, CDR2 SMNVEV (reference sequence). CDR3 length: 13 amino acids. Trimming cost V 6 bases and J 3 bases, with 11 bases left between them. The CDR3, as DNA: TGTGCCAGCAGCGGTAGCGAGGAAGAGACCCAGTACTTC. Protein: CASSGSEEETQYF.

In DNA form, the CDR3 reads TGTGCCGTCTCGATTGGGGGCAATTCACCCCTCCACTTT. The encoded protein is CAVSIGGNSPLHF. J is TRBJ1-6 and V is TRBV10-3, with a possible D match to TRBD1 (6 bases). Germline values: CDR1 ENHRY, CDR2 SYGVKD. This CDR3 is built from 13 residues. The V end lost 11 bases, the J end lost 7 bases, and 15 bases lay between the germline ends.

This chain links TRBV6-5 with TRBJ2-1; a possible D gene is TRBD1 (6 bases). V was cut by 6 bases and J by 4 bases, with 16 bases left in between. The CDR3 runs to 15 residues. Germline loops: CDR1 MNHEY, CDR2 SVGAGI. CDR3 region: CASSLHRDRYNEQFF. CDR3 nucleotide sequence: TGTGCCAGCAGCCTGCACCGTGACAGGTACAATGAGCAGTTCTTC.

The V call is TRBV27, the J call TRBJ2-1, with a tentative D call TRBD2 (6 bases). Germline V CDR1 and CDR2: MNHEY, SMNVEV (reference sequence). With 4 bases removed from V and 4 bases from J, the gap between germline ends came to 8 bases. This CDR3 spans 13 amino acids. CDR3 nucleotides: TGTGCCAGCAGTTATGGGGGGTACAATGAGCAGTTCTTC. This encodes CASSYGGYNEQFF.

This clone was seen a single time. This chain links TRBV7-2 with TRBJ1-1; 7 nucleotides agree with TRBD1. The CDR3 is 13 amino acids. In germline, CDR1 is SGHTA, CDR2 FQGNSA. V dropped 5 bases and J dropped 7; count of bases not matched to a gene: 7. Here the CDR3 reads CASSPGTAREAFF. As DNA, the CDR3 is TGTGCCAGCAGCCCGGGGACAGCACGTGAAGCTTTCTTT.

This chain links TRBV20-1 with TRBJ1-1; maybe TRBD1 (6 bases). Germline CDR1 is DFQATT and CDR2 is SNEGSKA (reference sequence). The germline V and J ends were trimmed by 4 bases and 5 bases, with 8 bases remaining between them. The CDR3 is 11 residues long. The CDR3 protein is CSATQGTEAFF. The CDR3 DNA sequence: TGCAGTGCTACACAGGGTACTGAAGCTTTCTTT.

This chain connects TRBV19 to TRBJ1-3; D is perhaps TRBD1 (6 bases). This CDR3 spans 16 amino acids. Germline V gene data show CDR1 as LNHDA and CDR2 as SQIVND (reference sequence). The germline V and J ends were trimmed by 5 bases and 0 bases, with 14 bases remaining between them. CDR3 coding DNA: TGTGCCAGTAGTGGCATAGGACAGAACTCTGGAAACACCATATATTTT. This codes for CASSGIGQNSGNTIYF.

The genes are TRBV4-1 and TRBJ1-5; 9 positions agree with TRBD1. The CDR3 is 14 amino acids. V was clipped by 2 bases and J by 5 bases; unmatched bases: 1. Germline CDR1 and CDR2: MGHRA and YSYEKL. The CDR3 DNA reads TGCGCCAGCAGCCAAAGGACAGGGGATCAGCCCCAGCATTTT. This gives the protein CASSQRTGDQPQHF.

The rearrangement joins TRBV5-4 to TRBJ1-1; 11 positions match TRBD1. Trimming took 0 bases from V and 0 from J; bases not matched to a gene: 10. This CDR3 has 19 residues. Germline lookup yields CDR1 SGHNT and CDR2 YYREEE (reference sequence). Here the CDR3 DNA reads TGTGCCAGCAGCTTGGAGGCCGTCGGGACAGGGGGATTGAACACTGAAGCTTTCTTT. Protein: CASSLEAVGTGGLNTEAFF.

A single count supports this clone. This sequence joins TRBV24-1 and TRBJ2-2; weak D call: TRBD1 (5 bases). Trimming cost V 10 bases and J 7 bases, with 21 bases left between them. Germline values: CDR1 KGHDR, CDR2 SFDVKD. The CDR3 runs to 15 residues. The CDR3 DNA sequence: TGTGCCACTTCCCAGGGCGCTCGGTTGAGCGGGGAGCTGTTTTTT. Translating gives CATSQGARLSGELFF.

The genes are TRBV5-1 and TRBJ2-2; the D gene is possibly TRBD2 (6 bases). Per the germline V gene, CDR1 is SGHRS and CDR2 is YFSETQ. The CDR3 covers 18 residues. V was shortened by 6 bases and J by 5 bases, with 26 bases between the two germline ends. Here the CDR3 reads CASILRPTGELLTGELFF. CDR3 bases: TGCGCCAGCATCTTACGGCCCACGGGGGAACTATTGACCGGGGAGCTGTTTTTT.

The chain combines TRBV6-2 or TRBV6-3 with TRBJ2-3; the match to TRBD2 covers 13 bases. After removal of 2 bases from V and 3 bases from J, the junction contained 5 bases not matched to a gene. The V gene's germline CDR1 is MNHEY and CDR2 SVGEGT. This CDR3 spans 17 amino acids. CDR3 DNA: TGTGCCAGCAGTTACCTGGGACTAGCGGGGAAAACAGATACGCAGTATTTT. It is translated as CASSYLGLAGKTDTQYF.

This chain joins TRBV5-6 and TRBJ1-4; D not certain. The CDR3 covers 14 residues. The V and J ends lost 1 base and 0 bases respectively, with 4 bases between them. Germline CDR1 SGHDT, CDR2 YYEEEE. The CDR3 here is CASSLYATNEKLFF. CDR3 coding DNA: TGTGCCAGCAGCTTGTACGCAACTAATGAAAAACTGTTTTTT.

This sequence joins TRBV5-1 and TRBJ2-3; 7 bases are a match to TRBD1. This CDR3 comprises 13 residues. CDR1 SGHRS and CDR2 YFSETQ come from the germline V gene. The trim removed 0 bases at V and 8 bases at J, leaving 3 bases unmatched. CDR3 in DNA: TGCGCCAGCAGCTTGGATCCAGGGGGTACGCAGTATTTT. The encoded protein is CASSLDPGGTQYF.

This rearrangement joins TRBV5-4 to TRBJ2-5, with 8 bases aligning to TRBD2. The CDR3 consists of 15 residues. Germline CDR1 and CDR2: SGHNT and YYREEE (reference sequence). The V segment lost 0 bases and the J segment 3 bases; nucleotides outside the gene matches: 4. In nucleotides, the CDR3 is TGTGCCAGCAGCTTGGCGGGGGGGCCCGAAGAGACCCAGTACTTC. It codes for CASSLAGGPEETQYF.

In this sample, this clone turned up a few times. This chain joins TRBV4-1 and TRBJ1-2; unclear D gene. CDR1 is MGHRA and CDR2 is YSYEKL in the germline V gene. Trimming pared 0 bases from V and 4 bases from J, leaving 12 bases between. The CDR3 is 15 amino acids. The CDR3 coding sequence is TGCGCCAGCAGCCAAGAAGACGGCTCTTTCTATGGCTACACCTTC. This encodes CASSQEDGSFYGYTF.

This sequence joins TRBV7-9 and TRBJ1-2, with D unresolved. Trimming pared 5 bases from V and 6 bases from J, leaving 10 bases between. Germline values: CDR1 SEHNR, CDR2 FQNEAQ (reference sequence). This CDR3 spans 12 amino acids. CDR3 loop: CASSQSPDGYTF. CDR3 nucleotide sequence: TGTGCCAGCAGCCAGAGTCCGGATGGCTACACCTTC.

This chain links TRBV6-2 or TRBV6-3 with TRBJ2-5; D is unclear. Trimming took 4 bases from V and 2 from J, leaving 11 bases between them. CDR1 and CDR2 (germline): MNHEY, SVGEGT. This CDR3 spans 14 amino acids. CDR3 nucleotides: TGTGCCAGCAGTTCTCGACGAGTACAAGAGACCCAGTACTTC. It translates to CASSSRRVQETQYF.

The V gene is TRBV19, the J gene TRBJ2-3; D is unclear. The CDR3 is made up of 16 amino acids. Looked up from germline, CDR1 is LNHDA and CDR2 is SQIVND (reference sequence). V lost 3 bases and J lost 4, with 17 bases in between. The CDR3 DNA reads TGTGCCAGTAGTATTTCCCAGTTCCCTGGGGCAGATACGCAGTATTTT. It yields the protein CASSISQFPGADTQYF.

The CDR3 DNA reads as TGTGCCAGCAGCCTCGCAGGGGCCTCCTATGGCTACACCTTC. Protein product: CASSLAGASYGYTF. The genes are TRBV5-5 and TRBJ1-2, with D perhaps TRBD1 (6 bases). The CDR3 has 14 amino acids. Trimming stripped 4 bases from V and 4 bases from J, with 14 bases between. CDR1 and CDR2 from the germline V gene are SGHKS and YYEKEE (reference sequence).

The V and J genes are TRBV19 and TRBJ2-7, with 9 bases aligning to TRBD1. Looked up from germline, CDR1 is LNHDA and CDR2 is SQIVND (reference sequence). The ends lost 6 bases at V and 5 bases at J; junction bases unmatched: 11. CDR3 length equals 15 residues. The CDR3 bases are TGTGCCAGTAGGGGACTGACAGGGGGGTCTGACGAGCAGTACTTC. It specifies CASRGLTGGSDEQYF.

The chain uses TRBV27 and TRBJ1-4, with a tentative D call TRBD1 (5 bases). The germline V and J ends were trimmed by 4 bases and 8 bases, with 20 bases remaining between them. The CDR3 is made up of 16 amino acids. Germline V gene data show CDR1 as MNHEY and CDR2 as SMNVEV (reference sequence). CDR3 nucleotides: TGTGCCAGCAGTTCTTTCTCGGGGCCGGGAGGGGAAAAACTGTTTTTT. This gives the protein CASSSFSGPGGEKLFF.

This chain links TRBV6-5 with TRBJ2-3; no firm D call. V lost 6 bases and J 8 bases, leaving 21 bases between the germline ends. Germline loops: CDR1 MNHEY, CDR2 SVGAGI. This CDR3 is 15 amino acids long. The CDR3 sequence: CASSPWSSGFVTQYF. The CDR3 nucleotides read TGTGCCAGCAGCCCCTGGTCATCCGGATTCGTTACGCAGTATTTT.

The chain carries TRBV7-6 and TRBJ1-2; TRBD1 agrees at 8 bases. In germline, CDR1 is SGHVS, CDR2 FNYEAQ. The CDR3 covers 14 residues. After removal of 1 base from V and 4 bases from J, the junction contained 2 bases not matched to a gene. The CDR3 DNA sequence: TGTGCCAGCAGCTTAGATACAGGGGGCTATGGCTACACCTTC. Its translation: CASSLDTGGYGYTF.

The V gene is TRBV7-2, the J gene TRBJ1-2; 9 nucleotides agree with TRBD1. The CDR3 spans 16 residues. The V and J ends lost 3 bases and 7 bases, in that order; junction bases with no gene match: 12. Germline loops: CDR1 SGHTA, CDR2 FQGNSA. The CDR3 DNA sequence: TGTGCCAGCAGCTTGTGGGGCCCAGGGACAGGGAGTGGCTACACCTTC. It is translated as CASSLWGPGTGSGYTF.